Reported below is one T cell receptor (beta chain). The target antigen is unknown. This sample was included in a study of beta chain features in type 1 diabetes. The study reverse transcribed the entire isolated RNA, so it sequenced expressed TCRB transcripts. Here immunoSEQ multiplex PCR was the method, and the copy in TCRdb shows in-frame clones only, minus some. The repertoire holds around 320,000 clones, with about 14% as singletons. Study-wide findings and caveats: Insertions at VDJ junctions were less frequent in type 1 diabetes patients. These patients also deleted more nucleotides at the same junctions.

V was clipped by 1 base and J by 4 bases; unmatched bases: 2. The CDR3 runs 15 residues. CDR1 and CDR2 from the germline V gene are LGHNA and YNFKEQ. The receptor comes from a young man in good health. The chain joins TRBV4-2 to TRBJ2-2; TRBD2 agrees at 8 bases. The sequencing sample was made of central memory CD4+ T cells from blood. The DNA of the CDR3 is TGTGCCAGCAGCCAAGTTGCGGGAGGCACCGGGGAGCTGTTTTTT. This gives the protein CASSQVAGGTGELFF.